This TCR beta chain comes out of a study of T cells in Graves' hyperthyroidism and ophthalmopathy. Amplification targeted TCR beta CDR3 regions from RNA transcripts. HTBI primers were used for first-round RT-PCR of the TCR CDR3. TCRdb reprocessed the multiplex PCR reads with MiXCR, giving one entry per CDR3 protein. The profile shows hundreds of thousands of distinct CDR3 sequences, over 15% of them singletons. This clonotype appeared many times. The antigen is unknown. The CDR3 length is 13 residues. The V and J ends lost 6 bases and 3 bases respectively, with 11 bases between them. Diagnosis relied on clinical symptoms, serum thyroxine and TRAb, thyroid ultrasound and orbital computed tomography. Study-level points and caveats: Blood shared most expanded thyroid clonotypes above 0.001.

Sequences were obtained from blood. This TCR was sampled from a woman younger than 35 with Graves' hyperthyroidism. The rearrangement uses TRBV12-3 or TRBV12-4 and TRBJ1-2; D not certain. The CDR3 reads CASRTNSYYGYTF. DNA for the CDR3: TGTGCCAGCAGGACAAATTCATACTATGGCTACACCTTC.